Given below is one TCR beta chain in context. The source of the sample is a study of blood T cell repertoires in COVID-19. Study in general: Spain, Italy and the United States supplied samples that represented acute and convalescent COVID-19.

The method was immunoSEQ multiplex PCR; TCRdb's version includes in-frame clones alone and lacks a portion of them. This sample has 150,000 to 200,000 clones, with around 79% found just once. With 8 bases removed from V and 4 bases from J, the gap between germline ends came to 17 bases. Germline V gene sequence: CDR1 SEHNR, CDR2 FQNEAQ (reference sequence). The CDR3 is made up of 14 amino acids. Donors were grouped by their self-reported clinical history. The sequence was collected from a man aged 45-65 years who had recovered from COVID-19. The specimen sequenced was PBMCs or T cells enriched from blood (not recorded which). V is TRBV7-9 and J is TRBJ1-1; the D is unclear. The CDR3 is CASGSEREGTEAFF. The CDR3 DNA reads TGTGCCAGCGGGAGTGAGAGGGAAGGCACTGAAGCTTTCTTT.